The next 11 T cell receptor beta chains were all read from a single sample in a study of OX40 agonist ivuxolimab in advanced cancers. The data were produced by immunoSEQ multiplex PCR, yet TCRdb's version contains in-frame clones alone and is incomplete. This table holds about 150,000 clones, 94% found once. The starting material was CD4+ or CD8+ T cells sorted from blood, obtained in a trial of the OX40 agonist ivuxolimab. These receptors were taken from an adult with an advanced solid tumor such as melanoma, head and neck, liver or kidney cancer.

This chain joins TRBV18 and TRBJ2-2, with D possibly TRBD2 on 5 matching bases. Trimming removed 0 bases at V and 6 bases at J, with 14 bases between. Germline V gene data show CDR1 as KGHSH and CDR2 as LQKENI. This CDR3 is built from 16 residues. CDR3 sequence: CASSPPVGIRAGELFF. The CDR3 bases are TGTGCCAGCTCACCACCAGTCGGGATAAGGGCCGGGGAGCTGTTTTTT.

The V call is TRBV19, the J call TRBJ1-6; weak D call: TRBD1 (6 bases). CDR1 and CDR2 (germline): LNHDA, SQIVND (reference sequence). The CDR3 has 14 residues. The V and J ends lost 4 bases and 7 bases respectively, with 11 bases between them. The CDR3 is CASSTTGGNSPLHF. In DNA form, the CDR3 reads TGTGCCAGTAGTACGACGGGGGGCAATTCACCCCTCCACTTT.

The chain couples TRBV27 to TRBJ1-1; a possible D gene is TRBD1 (5 bases). Per germline, CDR1 MNHEY and CDR2 SMNVEV (reference sequence). The length of the CDR3 is 13 residues. Trimming took 6 bases from V and 3 from J, leaving 11 bases between them. The CDR3 DNA reads as TGTGCCAGCAGCGTAGAGGGGTACACTGAAGCTTTCTTT. Protein: CASSVEGYTEAFF.

The rearrangement links TRBV18 to TRBJ1-2, with D unresolved. The CDR3 is 14 residues long. The ends were cut back, 3 bases at V and 6 bases at J, with 14 bases in the middle. Looked up from germline, CDR1 is KGHSH and CDR2 is LQKENI. CDR3 DNA sequence: TGTGCCAGCTCACCGGAGGGCGGAAGAAATGGCTACACCTTC. It is translated as CASSPEGGRNGYTF.

The chain employs TRBV7-2 and TRBJ1-5, with TRBD1 matching over 8 bases. The CDR3 is 14 amino acids. V gave up 5 bases and J gave up 4 bases; unmatched junction bases: 4. Per germline, CDR1 SGHTA and CDR2 FQGNSA. The CDR3 reads CASSRDRLNQPQHF. CDR3 in DNA: TGTGCCAGCAGCCGGGACAGGTTGAATCAGCCCCAGCATTTT. The complete variable domain, with remaining parts taken from reference TRBV7-2 and TRBJ1-5, reads GAGVSQSPSNKVTEKGKDVELRCDPISGHTALYWYRQSLGQGLEFLIYFQGNSAPDKSGLPSDRFSAERTGGSVSTLTIQRTQQEDSAVYLCASSRDRLNQPQHFGDGTRLSIL.

The chain recombines TRBV15 with TRBJ2-5; TRBD1 or TRBD2 may be the D gene (5 bases each). In germline, CDR1 is LNHNV, CDR2 YYDKDF (reference sequence). This CDR3 region has 15 residues. Trimming cost V 0 bases and J 11 bases, with 19 bases left between them. CDR3 DNA: TGTGCCACCAGCAGAGATCTAGGGACGGCTCGTGAGCAGTACTTC. It specifies CATSRDLGTAREQYF. Looking up the rest from reference TRBV15 and TRBJ2-5 gives the full variable domain: DAMVIQNPRYQVTQFGKPVTLSCSQTLNHNVMYWYQQKSSQAPKLLFHYYDKDFNNEADTPDNFQSRRPNTSFCFLDIRSPGLGDTAMYLCATSRDLGTAREQYFGPGTRLLVL.

The V gene is TRBV28, the J gene TRBJ1-1; D unresolved. The CDR3 is 14 amino acids. Trimming left V 3 bases short and J 4 bases short, with 12 bases between. Per germline, CDR1 MDHEN and CDR2 SYDVKM. Here the CDR3 DNA reads TGTGCCAGCAGTTTTCCCACCAGAGGCACTGAAGCTTTCTTT. This encodes CASSFPTRGTEAFF.

The chain links TRBV27 to TRBJ2-7, with D maybe TRBD1 (6 bases). The germline V gene has CDR1 MNHEY and CDR2 SMNVEV (reference sequence). The CDR3 runs 15 residues. Deletions cut 4 bases from V and 0 bases from J, with 13 bases between. The DNA for the CDR3 is TGTGCCAGCAGTTCCGGACAGTTTGACTCCTACGAGCAGTACTTC. It translates to CASSSGQFDSYEQYF.

The chain carries TRBV5-4 and TRBJ2-1, with 10 bases matching TRBD1. The CDR3 runs 15 residues. Germline-derived CDR1 and CDR2 are SGHNT and YYREEE (reference sequence). V lost 7 bases to trimming and J lost 5 bases; unmatched junction nucleotides: 9. The CDR3, as DNA: TGTGCCAGCTGGGGGGGGACAGGGGTCCACAATGAGCAGTTCTTC. It yields the protein CASWGGTGVHNEQFF.

The chain carries TRBV18 and TRBJ1-2; D unclear. The CDR3 runs to 14 residues. V was cut by 2 bases and J by 0 bases, with 7 bases left in between. The V gene's germline CDR1 is KGHSH and CDR2 LQKENI. The DNA of the CDR3 is TGTGCCAGCTCACCATGGGCAGCTAACTATGGCTACACCTTC. Amino acids: CASSPWAANYGYTF.

The rearrangement links TRBV5-1 to TRBJ1-3; D is possibly TRBD1 (5 bases). CDR3 length: 16 residues. The germline V gene encodes CDR1 SGHRS and CDR2 YFSETQ. Trimming cost V 0 bases and J 0 bases, with 10 bases left between them. The DNA for the CDR3 is TGCGCCAGCAGCTTGGCCTGGGGGAGCTCTGGAAACACCATATATTTT. It is translated as CASSLAWGSSGNTIYF.